This paragraph reports one T cell receptor beta chain. The CDR3 has 15 amino acids. Trimming cost V 2 bases and J 1 base; bases outside gene matches: 4. Germline V gene lookup returns CDR1 SGHVS and CDR2 FNYEAQ. Original processing methods: Amplifying reference gene primers gave estimates of nucleated cell counts. This table comes from immunoSEQ multiplex PCR, and its TCRdb copy is limited to in-frame clones, with some not included. For V, J and clone size, that table is used; D and trimming come from the DNA. The sample has about 160,000 clones; 92% are singletons. This sample stems from a study of blood T cell repertoires in COVID-19. Overall study: Both acute and convalescent COVID-19 samples were obtained from the United States, Italy and Spain.

The chain has TRBV7-6 and TRBJ1-1; 7 bases fit TRBD1. The sample taken for sequencing was peripheral blood. The clonotype was recovered from a man aged 30 to 39 with COVID-19, enrolled during active disease. Written as DNA, the CDR3 is TGTGCCAGCAGCTTAACCGCAGGGGGGAACACTGAAGCTTTCTTT. This translates into CASSLTAGGNTEAFF.